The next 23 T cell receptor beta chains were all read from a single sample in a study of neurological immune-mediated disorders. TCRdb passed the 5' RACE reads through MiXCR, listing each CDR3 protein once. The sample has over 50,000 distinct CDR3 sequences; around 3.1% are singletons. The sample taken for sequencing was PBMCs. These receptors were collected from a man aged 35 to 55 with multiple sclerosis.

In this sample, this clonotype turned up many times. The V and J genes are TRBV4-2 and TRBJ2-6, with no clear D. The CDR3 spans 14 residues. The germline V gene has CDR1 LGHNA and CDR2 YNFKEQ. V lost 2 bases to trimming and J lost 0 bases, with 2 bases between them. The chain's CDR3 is CASSQPSGANVLTF. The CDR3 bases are TGTGCCAGCAGCCAACCCTCTGGGGCCAACGTCCTGACTTTC.

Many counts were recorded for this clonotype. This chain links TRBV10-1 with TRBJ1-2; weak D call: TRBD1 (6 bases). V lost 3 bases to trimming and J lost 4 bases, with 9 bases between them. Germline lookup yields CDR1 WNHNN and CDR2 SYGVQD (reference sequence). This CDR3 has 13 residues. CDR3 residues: CASSEQGTYGYTF. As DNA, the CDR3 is TGCGCCAGCAGTGAACAGGGAACCTATGGCTACACCTTC.

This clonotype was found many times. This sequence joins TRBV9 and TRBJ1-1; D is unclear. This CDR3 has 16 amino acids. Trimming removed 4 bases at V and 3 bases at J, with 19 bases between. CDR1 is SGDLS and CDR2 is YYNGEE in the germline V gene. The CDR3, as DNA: TGTGCCAGCAGCATAGGCCCCACACGGTTTGACACTGAAGCTTTCTTT. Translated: CASSIGPTRFDTEAFF.

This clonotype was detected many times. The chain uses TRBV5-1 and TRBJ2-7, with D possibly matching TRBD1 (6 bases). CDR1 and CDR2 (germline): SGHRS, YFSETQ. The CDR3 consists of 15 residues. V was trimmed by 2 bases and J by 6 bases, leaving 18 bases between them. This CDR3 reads CASSLAWDKQSEQYF. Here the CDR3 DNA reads TGCGCCAGCAGCTTAGCCTGGGACAAGCAGAGCGAGCAGTACTTC.

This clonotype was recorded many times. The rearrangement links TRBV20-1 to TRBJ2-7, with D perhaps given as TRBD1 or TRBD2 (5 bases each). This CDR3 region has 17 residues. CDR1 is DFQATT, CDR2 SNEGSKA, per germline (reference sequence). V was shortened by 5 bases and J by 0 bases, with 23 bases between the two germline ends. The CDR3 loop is CSAAGNPPGRPSYEQYF. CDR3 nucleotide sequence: TGCAGTGCTGCGGGCAATCCTCCGGGACGTCCCTCCTACGAGCAGTACTTC.

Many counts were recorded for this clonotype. CDR3: CASRWDTFGELFF. For the CDR3, the DNA is TGTGCCAGCAGATGGGACACCTTTGGGGAGCTGTTTTTT. The chain combines TRBV12-3 or TRBV12-4 with TRBJ2-2, with TRBD1 as a possible D gene (6 bases). CDR3 length: 13 amino acids. V was cut by 6 bases and J by 8 bases, with 13 bases left in between.

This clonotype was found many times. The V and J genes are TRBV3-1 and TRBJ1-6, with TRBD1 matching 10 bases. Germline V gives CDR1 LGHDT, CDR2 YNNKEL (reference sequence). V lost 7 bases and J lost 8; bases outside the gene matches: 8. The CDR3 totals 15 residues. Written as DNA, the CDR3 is TGTGCCAGCAATCAGGGGGGACAGGGGTATTCACCCCTCCACTTT. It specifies CASNQGGQGYSPLHF.

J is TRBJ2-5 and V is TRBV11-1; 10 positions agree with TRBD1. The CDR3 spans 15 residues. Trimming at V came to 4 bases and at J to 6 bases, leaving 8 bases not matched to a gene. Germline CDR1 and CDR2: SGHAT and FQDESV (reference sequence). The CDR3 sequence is CASSSPGQGKQTQYF. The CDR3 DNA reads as TGTGCCAGCAGCTCGCCGGGACAGGGGAAGCAGACCCAGTACTTC.

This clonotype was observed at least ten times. DNA of the CDR3: TGTGCCACCAGTGATCCCGGACAGGGACAAGAGACCCAGTACTTC. It encodes CATSDPGQGQETQYF. The chain couples TRBV24-1 to TRBJ2-5, with 8 bases aligning to TRBD1. This CDR3 is built from 15 residues. Looked up from germline, CDR1 is KGHDR and CDR2 is SFDVKD. The V and J ends lost 3 bases and 2 bases, in that order; junction bases with no gene match: 4.

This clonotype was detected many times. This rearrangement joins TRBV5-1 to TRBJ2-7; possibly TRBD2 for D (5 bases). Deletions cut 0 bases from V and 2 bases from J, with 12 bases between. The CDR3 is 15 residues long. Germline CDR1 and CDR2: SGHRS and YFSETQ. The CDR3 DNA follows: TGCGCCAGCAGCTTGGGCCGGGGAAATGCCTACGAGCAGTACTTC. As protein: CASSLGRGNAYEQYF.

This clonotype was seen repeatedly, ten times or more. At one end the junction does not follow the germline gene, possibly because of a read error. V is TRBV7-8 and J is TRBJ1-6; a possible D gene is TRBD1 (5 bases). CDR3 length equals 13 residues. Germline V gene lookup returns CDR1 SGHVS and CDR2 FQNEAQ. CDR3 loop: CASSLTRDSPLNF. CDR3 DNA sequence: TGTGCCAGCAGTCTTACCAGGGATTCACCCCTCAACTTT.

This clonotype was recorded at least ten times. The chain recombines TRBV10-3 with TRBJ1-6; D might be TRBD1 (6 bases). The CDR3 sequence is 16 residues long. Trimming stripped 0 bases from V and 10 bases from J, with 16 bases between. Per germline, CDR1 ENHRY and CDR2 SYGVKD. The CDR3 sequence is CAISESTGGGESPLHF. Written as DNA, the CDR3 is TGTGCCATCAGTGAGTCGACAGGAGGAGGAGAATCACCCCTCCACTTT.

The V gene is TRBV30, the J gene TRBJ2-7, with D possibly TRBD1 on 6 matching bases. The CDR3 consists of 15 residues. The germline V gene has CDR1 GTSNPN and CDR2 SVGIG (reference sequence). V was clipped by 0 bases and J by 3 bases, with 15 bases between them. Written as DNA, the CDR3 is TGTGCCTGGAGTGTAGTAGGCAGGGGAAACTACGAGCAGTACTTC. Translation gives CAWSVVGRGNYEQYF. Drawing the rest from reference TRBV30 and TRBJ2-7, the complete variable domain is SQTIHQWPATLVQPVGSPLSLECTVEGTSNPNLYWYRQAAGRGLQLLFYSVGIGQISSEVPQNLSASRPQDRQFILSSKKLLLSDSGFYLCAWSVVGRGNYEQYFGPGTRLTVT.

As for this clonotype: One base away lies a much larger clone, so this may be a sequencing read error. The CDR3 spells CSGGAGEYTDTQYF. The CDR3 DNA reads TGCAGTGGGGGCGCGGGGGAATACACAGATACGCAGTATTTT. The V and J genes are TRBV20-1 and TRBJ2-3, with 7 bases that match TRBD2. Germline CDR1 and CDR2: DFQATT and SNEGSKA (reference sequence). Trimming at V came to 7 bases and at J to 2 bases, leaving 9 bases not matched to a gene. This CDR3 spans 14 amino acids.

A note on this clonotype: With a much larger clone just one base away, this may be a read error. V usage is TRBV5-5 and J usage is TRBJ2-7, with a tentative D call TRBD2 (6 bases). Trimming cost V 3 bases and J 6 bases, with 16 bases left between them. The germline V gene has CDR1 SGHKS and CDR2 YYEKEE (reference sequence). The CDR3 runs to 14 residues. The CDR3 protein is CASSSGERGREQYF. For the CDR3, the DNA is TGTGCCAGCAGCTCGGGAGAAAGGGGACGCGAGCAGTACTTC.

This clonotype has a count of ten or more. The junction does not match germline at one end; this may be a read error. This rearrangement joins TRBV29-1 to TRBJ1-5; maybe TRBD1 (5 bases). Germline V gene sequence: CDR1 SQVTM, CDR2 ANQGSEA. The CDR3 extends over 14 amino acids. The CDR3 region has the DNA TGCAGCGTTGACCGGAGGGGTAACAATCAGCCCCAGAATTTT. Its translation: CSVDRRGNNQPQNF.

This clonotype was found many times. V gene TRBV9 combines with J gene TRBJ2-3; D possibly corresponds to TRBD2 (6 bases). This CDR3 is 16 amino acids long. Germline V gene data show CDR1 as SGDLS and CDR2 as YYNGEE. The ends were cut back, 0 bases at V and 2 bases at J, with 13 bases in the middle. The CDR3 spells CASSVGGVYSTDTQYF. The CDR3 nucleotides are TGTGCCAGCAGCGTAGGCGGGGTCTATTCCACAGATACGCAGTATTTT.

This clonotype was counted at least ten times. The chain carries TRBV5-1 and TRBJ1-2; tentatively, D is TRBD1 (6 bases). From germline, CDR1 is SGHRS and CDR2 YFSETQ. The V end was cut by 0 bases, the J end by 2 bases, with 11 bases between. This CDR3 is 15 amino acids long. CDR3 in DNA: TGCGCCAGCAGCTTGGTTGCAGGGGTGAACTATGGCTACACCTTC. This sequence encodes CASSLVAGVNYGYTF.

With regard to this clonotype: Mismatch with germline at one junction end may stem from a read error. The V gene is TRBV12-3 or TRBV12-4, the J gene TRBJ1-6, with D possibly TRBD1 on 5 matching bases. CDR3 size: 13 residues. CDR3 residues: CASSLVQGSTLNF. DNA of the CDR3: TGTGCCAGCAGTTTAGTGCAGGGTAGTACCCTCAACTTT.

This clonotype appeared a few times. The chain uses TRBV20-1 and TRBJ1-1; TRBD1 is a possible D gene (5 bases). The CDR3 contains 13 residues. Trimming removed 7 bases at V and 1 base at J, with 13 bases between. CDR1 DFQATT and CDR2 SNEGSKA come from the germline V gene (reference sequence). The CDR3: CSVPGPANTEAFF. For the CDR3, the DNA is TGCAGTGTTCCGGGGCCAGCGAACACTGAAGCTTTCTTT.

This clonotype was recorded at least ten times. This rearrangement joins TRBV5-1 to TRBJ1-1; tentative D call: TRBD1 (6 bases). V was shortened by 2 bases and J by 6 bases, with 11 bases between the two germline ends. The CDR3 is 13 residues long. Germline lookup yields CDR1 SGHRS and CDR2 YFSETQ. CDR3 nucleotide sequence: TGCGCCAGCAGCTTACAGGGAGTCGCTGAAGCTTTCTTT. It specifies CASSLQGVAEAFF.

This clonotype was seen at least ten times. CDR3 sequence: CASSLALGGGNTDTQYF. The CDR3 DNA follows: TGTGCCAGCAGCTTGGCCCTTGGGGGGGGAAACACAGATACGCAGTATTTT. The J gene is TRBJ2-3, the V gene TRBV5-6, with TRBD2 matching 7 bases. CDR1 is SGHDT and CDR2 is YYEEEE in the germline V gene. V shed 0 bases, J shed 2 bases, and the junction held 9 bases outside the gene matches. The CDR3 covers 17 residues.

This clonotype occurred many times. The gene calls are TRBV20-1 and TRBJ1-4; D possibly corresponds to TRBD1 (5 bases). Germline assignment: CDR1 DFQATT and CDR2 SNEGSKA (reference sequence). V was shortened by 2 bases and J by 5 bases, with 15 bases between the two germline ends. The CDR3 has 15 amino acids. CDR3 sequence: CSARQPGLTNEKLFF. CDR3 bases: TGCAGTGCTAGACAACCGGGACTGACGAATGAAAAACTGTTTTTT.